This entry lists 9 T cell receptor beta chains sequenced from one sample in a study of T cell repertoires in cytomegalovirus infection. Using its own MiXCR run on the reads, TCRdb lists one record per CDR3 protein. This sample has about 360,000 distinct CDR3 sequences, with about a sixth found just once. What was sequenced was PBMCs. These receptors came from a human donor in good health (CMV status not recorded). Some clones in this sample may be carry-over from other donors' samples.

Only a few counts were recorded for this clonotype. This rearrangement joins TRBV7-6 to TRBJ2-7; D not resolved. This CDR3 has 13 residues. Germline lookup yields CDR1 SGHVS and CDR2 FNYEAQ. The V and J ends lost 2 bases and 6 bases respectively, with 11 bases between them. The CDR3 DNA reads TGTGCCAGCAGCTTATTGAGAGGTGGCGAGCAGTACTTC. Protein sequence: CASSLLRGGEQYF.

The V and J genes are TRBV20-1 and TRBJ2-3, with 9 bases lining up with TRBD2. Trimming removed 6 bases from V and 3 bases from J; junction bases left unmatched: 7. This CDR3 spans 14 amino acids. Germline values: CDR1 DFQATT, CDR2 SNEGSKA (reference sequence). The CDR3 bases are TGCAGTGCCGGTAGCGGGAGTTCGACAGATACGCAGTATTTT. This gives the protein CSAGSGSSTDTQYF.

This clonotype appeared many times. The chain has TRBV7-8 and TRBJ1-5, with TRBD1 matching 7 bases. J was trimmed by 0 bases and V by 0 bases; bases with no gene match: 8. The CDR3 has 18 amino acids. CDR1 is SGHVS and CDR2 is FQNEAQ in the germline V gene. The DNA for the CDR3 is TGTGCCAGCAGCTTAGCGGGAACAGGGGATTATAGCAATCAGCCCCAGCATTTT. Translated, it gives CASSLAGTGDYSNQPQHF.

The chain joins TRBV29-1 to TRBJ2-5; 9 bases fit TRBD1. V lost 3 bases to trimming and J lost 5 bases; unmatched junction nucleotides: 7. Germline CDR1 SQVTM, CDR2 ANQGSEA. The CDR3 contains 14 residues. CDR3 DNA sequence: TGCAGCGTTGAGGGGACAGGGAGGTCTGAGACCCAGTACTTC. This translates into CSVEGTGRSETQYF.

The V call is TRBV7-8, the J call TRBJ1-2, with 11 nucleotides matching TRBD1. Looked up from germline, CDR1 is SGHVS and CDR2 is FQNEAQ. This CDR3 has 16 amino acids. V lost 4 bases to trimming and J lost 4 bases; unmatched junction nucleotides: 8. Here the CDR3 reads CASSSTPGTGGYGYTF. CDR3 DNA sequence: TGTGCCAGCAGCTCCACCCCCGGGACAGGGGGCTATGGCTACACCTTC.

This clonotype was observed a few times. The V and J genes are TRBV19 and TRBJ2-5; the match to TRBD1 covers 8 bases. The CDR3 spans 14 residues. CDR1 LNHDA and CDR2 SQIVND come from the germline V gene (reference sequence). V dropped 4 bases and J dropped 1; count of bases not matched to a gene: 2. CDR3 nucleotide sequence: TGTGCCAGTAGTAGCGACAGGGGCCAAGAGACCCAGTACTTC. Its translation is CASSSDRGQETQYF.

The J gene is TRBJ1-4, the V gene TRBV20-1, with a possible D match to TRBD1 (5 bases). V lost 3 bases and J lost 8, with 13 bases in between. The CDR3 runs to 13 residues. From germline, CDR1 is DFQATT and CDR2 SNEGSKA (reference sequence). CDR3 DNA sequence: TGCAGTGCTAGTGCGCAGGGTGGGGAAAAACTGTTTTTT. Its translation: CSASAQGGEKLFF.

This chain joins TRBV2 and TRBJ2-5, with 9 nucleotides matching TRBD1. Per germline, CDR1 SNHLY and CDR2 FYNNEI. This CDR3 has 14 residues. Unmatched junction bases numbered 3, after V lost 4 bases and J lost 3 bases. CDR3 amino acids: CASSVDRGEETQYF. The CDR3 DNA reads as TGTGCCAGCAGTGTCGACAGGGGGGAAGAGACCCAGTACTTC.

This clonotype was counted ten times or more. This chain uses TRBV7-9 with TRBJ2-1, with 16 positions matching TRBD2. V lost 4 bases, J lost 2 bases, and 8 bases stayed unmatched. CDR3 size: 19 residues. Germline V lookup: CDR1 SEHNR, CDR2 FQNEAQ (reference sequence). The CDR3 nucleotides are TGTGCCAGCAGCTCGGGACTAGCGGGAGGGCCGGGCCCCTACAATGAGCAGTTCTTC. Translation gives CASSSGLAGGPGPYNEQFF.